This TCR beta chain is drawn from a study of CD8 T cells in Susac syndrome. TEMRA cells were enriched by FACS, while CD8+ and CD4+ T cells were obtained through a negative isolation that was performed magnetically. Germline V gives CDR1 DFQATT, CDR2 SNEGSKA (reference sequence). This CDR3 spans 16 amino acids. The V segment lost 1 base and the J segment 7 bases; nucleotides outside the gene matches: 12. cDNA came from roughly 0.47 to 1 ug RNA primed by random hexamers. TCRdb called the immunoSEQ multiplex PCR reads again in MiXCR, with one record for every CDR3 protein. The sample carries approximately 280,000 distinct CDR3 sequences, 80% to 90% recorded once.

The chain couples TRBV20-1 to TRBJ2-3; 9 positions agree with TRBD2. This receptor was obtained from a human donor with multiple sclerosis. Sequenced material: CD8+ T cells from PBMCs. CDR3 protein: CSARVVASGMINTQYF. The DNA of the CDR3 is TGCAGTGCTAGAGTTGTCGCTAGCGGGATGATTAATACGCAGTATTTT.